Below are 8 T cell receptor beta chains sequenced from a single sample in a study of blood T cells in healthy people across ages. Together with a sample-barcoded 5' primer, a J-beta primer mix was included in a second PCR lasting roughly 6 to 12 cycles. TCRdb redid the calling of the 5' RACE reads with MiXCR, one entry per CDR3 protein. The sample records around 1,500,000 distinct CDR3 sequences, approximately 38% being singletons. Specimen: blood. The receptors come from a woman aged 18-29 years in good health.

This chain links TRBV12-3 or TRBV12-4 with TRBJ2-7; 12 nucleotides line up with TRBD2. This CDR3 has 18 residues. Trimming took 6 bases from V and 0 from J; bases not matched to a gene: 12. The CDR3 DNA sequence: TGTGCCAGCAGCCCGACTAGCGGGGGCGTCCGAAGCTCCTACGAGCAGTACTTC. It yields the protein CASSPTSGGVRSSYEQYF.

The chain couples TRBV9 to TRBJ2-5, with 8 bases lining up with TRBD1. Germline V gene data show CDR1 as SGDLS and CDR2 as YYNGEE. With V trimmed by 0 bases and J by 1 base, 5 bases remained unmatched. This CDR3 has 16 amino acids. Written as DNA, the CDR3 is TGTGCCAGCAGCGTAGGCAACAGGGGGATCCAAGAGACCCAGTACTTC. Translation gives CASSVGNRGIQETQYF.

The chain employs TRBV24-1 and TRBJ2-1; 7 bases agree with TRBD1. Germline V gives CDR1 KGHDR, CDR2 SFDVKD. Trimming at V came to 9 bases and at J to 5 bases, leaving 6 bases not matched to a gene. CDR3 size: 13 residues. The CDR3 region is CATGAGGDNEQFF. The CDR3 bases are TGTGCCACCGGCGCAGGGGGTGACAATGAGCAGTTCTTC.

This clonotype was seen more than once but under ten times. The V gene is TRBV18, the J gene TRBJ2-4; D not certain. TRBJ2-7 matches the DNA end more closely, so the J call is doubtful. The CDR3 totals 14 residues. The germline V gene has CDR1 KGHSH and CDR2 LQKENI. CDR3 in amino acids: CASSPTTQSYEQYF. Here the CDR3 DNA reads TGTGCCAGCTCACCGACGACTCAATCCTACGAGCAGTACTTC.

This clonotype showed up just a few times. One end of the junction does not line up with germline, which may come from a read error. The chain has TRBV5-1 and TRBJ2-1, with D perhaps assigned TRBD1 or TRBD2 (6 bases each). CDR3 length equals 13 residues. Germline loops: CDR1 SGHRS, CDR2 YFSETQ. DNA of the CDR3: TGTGCCAGCAGCCGGGGGCTAAACAATGAGCAGTTCTTC. It specifies CASSRGLNNEQFF.

This chain joins TRBV20-1 and TRBJ2-1; TRBD2 might be the D (6 bases). V was cut by 0 bases and J by 2 bases, with 14 bases left in between. The V gene's germline CDR1 is DFQATT and CDR2 SNEGSKA (reference sequence). The CDR3 has 16 residues. CDR3 loop: CSARDPTGVAYNEQFF. The DNA for the CDR3 is TGCAGTGCTAGAGATCCGACGGGAGTTGCCTACAATGAGCAGTTCTTC.

The rearrangement uses TRBV5-1 and TRBJ2-5; 7 bases line up with TRBD1. J was trimmed by 4 bases and V by 4 bases; bases with no gene match: 7. CDR3 length: 14 residues. Germline V gene data show CDR1 as SGHRS and CDR2 as YFSETQ. CDR3 protein: CASSPRTGAETQYF. Written as DNA, the CDR3 is TGCGCCAGCAGCCCGCGTACAGGGGCAGAGACCCAGTACTTC.

The rearrangement joins TRBV28 to TRBJ1-5, with unresolved D. CDR1 and CDR2 from the germline V gene are MDHEN and SYDVKM. The CDR3 extends over 13 amino acids. The V end was cut by 6 bases, the J end by 3 bases, with 9 bases between. CDR3 region: CASSDMNNQPQHF. In DNA form, the CDR3 reads TGTGCCAGCAGCGACATGAACAATCAGCCCCAGCATTTT.